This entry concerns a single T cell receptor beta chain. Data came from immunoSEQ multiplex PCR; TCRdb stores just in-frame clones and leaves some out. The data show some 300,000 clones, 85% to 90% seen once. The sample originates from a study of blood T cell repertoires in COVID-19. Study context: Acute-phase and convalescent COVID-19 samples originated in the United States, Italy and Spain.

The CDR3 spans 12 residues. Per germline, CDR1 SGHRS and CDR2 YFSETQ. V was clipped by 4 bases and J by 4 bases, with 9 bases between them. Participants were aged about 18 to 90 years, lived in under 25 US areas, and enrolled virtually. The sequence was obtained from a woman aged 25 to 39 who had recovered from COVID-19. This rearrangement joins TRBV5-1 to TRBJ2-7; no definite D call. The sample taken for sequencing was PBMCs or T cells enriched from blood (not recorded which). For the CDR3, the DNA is TGCGCCAGCAGCCTCTCCACTTACGAGCAGTACTTC. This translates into CASSLSTYEQYF.